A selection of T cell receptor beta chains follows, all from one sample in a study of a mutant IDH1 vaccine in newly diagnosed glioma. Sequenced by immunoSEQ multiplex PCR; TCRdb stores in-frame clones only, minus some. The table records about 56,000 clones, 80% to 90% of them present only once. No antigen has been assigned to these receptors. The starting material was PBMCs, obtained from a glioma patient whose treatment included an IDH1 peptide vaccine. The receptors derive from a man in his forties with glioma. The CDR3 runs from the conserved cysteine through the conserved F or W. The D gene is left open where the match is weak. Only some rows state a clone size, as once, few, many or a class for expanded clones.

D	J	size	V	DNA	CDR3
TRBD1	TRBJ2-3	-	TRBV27	TGTGCCAGCAGTTTCCGTTATGGCAGGGGGTATACGCAGTATTTT	CASSFRYGRGYTQYF
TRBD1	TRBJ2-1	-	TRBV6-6	TGTGCCAGCAGTCGCGGACAGGGGGCGCTGAATGAGCAGTTCTTC	CASSRGQGALNEQFF
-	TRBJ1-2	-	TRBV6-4	TGTGCCAGCAGTGACGGGGACACCCTGACCCACACCTTC	CASSDGDTLTHTF
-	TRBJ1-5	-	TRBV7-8	TGTGCCAGCAGCTTAACGCGGTCCAATCAGCCCCAGCATTTT	CASSLTRSNQPQHF
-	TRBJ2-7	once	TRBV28	TGTGCCAGCAGCCGGGTCACCTACGAGCAGTACTTC	CASSRVTYEQYF
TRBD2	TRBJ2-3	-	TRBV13	TGTGCCAGCAGCTCAAGCGGGAGGAGTGCAGATACGCAGTATTTT	CASSSSGRSADTQYF
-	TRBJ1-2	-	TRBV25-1	TGTGCCAGAATTTCCCGCCGGGCGGGGAGGAATGGCTACACCTTC	CARISRRAGRNGYTF
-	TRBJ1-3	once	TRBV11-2	TGTGCCAGCAGCTCTGACAGGTGGAAGGTGCATGGAAACACCATATATTTT	CASSSDRWKVHGNTIYF
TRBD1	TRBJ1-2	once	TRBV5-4	TGTGCCAGCACCCGGACAGGGGCGATTAACTATGGCTACACCTTC	CASTRTGAINYGYTF
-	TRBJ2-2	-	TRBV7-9	TGTGCCAGCAGCTTAGCGGTTACTCGGGAGCTGTTTTTT	CASSLAVTRELFF
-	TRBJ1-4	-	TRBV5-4	TGTGCCAGCAGCCCGGGGCCATACAGGGTCGGCGAAAAACTGTTTTTT	CASSPGPYRVGEKLFF